This entry lists 5 T cell receptor beta chains sequenced from one sample in a study of blood T cell repertoires in COVID-19. The data were produced by immunoSEQ multiplex PCR, yet TCRdb's version contains in-frame clones alone and is incomplete. The data show about 280,000 clones, with around 88% seen just once and about 5.7% held by the top ten. The source material was PBMCs or T cells enriched from blood (not recorded which). These receptors came from a woman in her 40s who had recovered from COVID-19.

The chain couples TRBV18 to TRBJ1-1; 8 bases align to TRBD1. Germline V lookup: CDR1 KGHSH, CDR2 LQKENI. The V gene end was trimmed by 6 bases and the J gene end by 1 base; junction bases not matched to a gene: 7. The CDR3 has 15 amino acids. CDR3 loop: CASSRPGTGNTEAFF. CDR3 nucleotide sequence: TGTGCCAGCTCCCGTCCCGGGACAGGGAACACTGAAGCTTTCTTT.

The rearrangement joins TRBV28 to TRBJ2-3, with 12 bases matching TRBD2. Germline V lookup: CDR1 MDHEN, CDR2 SYDVKM. The CDR3 loop spans 17 amino acids. Germline trimming cut 5 bases from V and 2 bases from J; bases unmatched to any gene: 8. In DNA form, the CDR3 reads TGTGCCAGCAGTCCGTCGGGACTAGCGGGTGCCACAGATACGCAGTATTTT. This translates into CASSPSGLAGATDTQYF.

The chain joins TRBV19 to TRBJ1-5; 12 nucleotides line up with TRBD1. The trim removed 6 bases at V and 3 bases at J, leaving 3 bases unmatched. CDR3 length: 15 residues. Germline-derived CDR1 and CDR2 are LNHDA and SQIVND (reference sequence). Here the CDR3 reads CASRGTGGLNQPQHF. As DNA, the CDR3 is TGTGCCAGTAGGGGGACAGGGGGCCTCAATCAGCCCCAGCATTTT.

The chain carries TRBV18 and TRBJ1-1, with 7 positions matching TRBD1. The junction had 5 bases not matched to a gene; V was cut back by 6 bases and J by 1 base. The V gene's germline CDR1 is KGHSH and CDR2 LQKENI. The CDR3 covers 14 residues. CDR3 DNA sequence: TGTGCCAGCTCCTGGGGACAGCAGAACACTGAAGCTTTCTTT. Its translation is CASSWGQQNTEAFF. The whole variable domain, remainder taken from reference TRBV18 and TRBJ1-1, is NAGVMQNPRHLVRRRGQEARLRCSPMKGHSHVYWYRQLPEEGLKFMVYLQKENIIDESGMPKERFSAEFPKEGPSILRIQQVVRGDSAAYFCASSWGQQNTEAFFGQGTRLTVV.

The genes are TRBV12-3 or TRBV12-4 and TRBJ1-4, with 8 bases identical to TRBD1. The CDR3 is 13 residues long. The trim removed 10 bases at V and 3 bases at J, leaving 4 bases unmatched. The DNA for the CDR3 is TGTGCCATACAACAGGGGGCTAATGAAAAACTGTTTTTT. This gives the protein CAIQQGANEKLFF.